These T cell receptor beta chains were read from a single sample in a study of cytomegalovirus exposure and HLA in healthy donors. Method: immunoSEQ multiplex PCR; TCRdb's copy keeps in-frame clones and lacks some. The sample records 60,000 to 95,000 clones, roughly 88% being singletons. The sample comprised PBMCs. The receptors here all came from a man aged 65 to 85 in good health and CMV-seropositive. Each CDR3 is given without its conserved first and last residue. Each record gives: V gene, J gene, CDR3 protein.

TRBV6-5	TRBJ1-1	ASSSGGTEAF
TRBV2	TRBJ2-1	ASSDPRGAYNEQF
TRBV10-3	TRBJ2-1	ASAGADNEQF
TRBV6-5	TRBJ2-2	ASSPSGTRTGELF
TRBV5-1	TRBJ1-1	ASSSGTENTEAF
TRBV7-3	TRBJ2-5	ASSPRQGVQETQY
TRBV5-6	TRBJ1-2	ASSRGTGGVWYT
TRBV19	TRBJ1-1	ASSILTSPEAF
TRBV4-3	TRBJ1-2	ASSRTNYGYT
TRBV29-1	TRBJ1-2	SFLTGGYGYT
TRBV18	TRBJ2-7	ASSLQGPYEQY
TRBV28	TRBJ2-5	ASSTGTLQETQY
TRBV7-9	TRBJ2-5	ASSLSQVQETQY
TRBV19	TRBJ1-2	ASKPEGVGGYT
TRBV18	TRBJ2-2	ASSPVSGGSGELF
TRBV18	TRBJ2-2	ASSPLETNTGELF
TRBV15	TRBJ1-1	ATSRDEVGHDTEAF
TRBV5-6	TRBJ1-4	ASSAGQGGEKLF
TRBV7-2	TRBJ2-7	ASSPGQLSSYEQY
TRBV5-8	TRBJ2-4	ASSWAPGSSSKNIQY
TRBV6-5	TRBJ2-7	ASRRSRGPTYEQY
TRBV7-2	TRBJ1-6	ASSGGTGWNSPLH